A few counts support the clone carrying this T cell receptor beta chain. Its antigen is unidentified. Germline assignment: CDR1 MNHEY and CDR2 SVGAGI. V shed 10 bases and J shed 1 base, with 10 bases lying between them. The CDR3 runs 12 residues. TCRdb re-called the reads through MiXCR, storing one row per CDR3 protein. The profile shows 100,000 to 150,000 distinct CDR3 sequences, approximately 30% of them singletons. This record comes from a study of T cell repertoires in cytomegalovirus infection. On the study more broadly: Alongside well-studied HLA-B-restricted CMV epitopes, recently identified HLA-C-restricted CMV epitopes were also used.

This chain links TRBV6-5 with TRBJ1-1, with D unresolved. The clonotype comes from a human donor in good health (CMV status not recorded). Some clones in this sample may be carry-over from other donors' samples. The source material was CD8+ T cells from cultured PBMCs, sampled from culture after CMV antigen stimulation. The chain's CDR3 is CATTASNTEAFF. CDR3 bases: TGTGCCACCACGGCGTCGAACACTGAAGCTTTCTTT.